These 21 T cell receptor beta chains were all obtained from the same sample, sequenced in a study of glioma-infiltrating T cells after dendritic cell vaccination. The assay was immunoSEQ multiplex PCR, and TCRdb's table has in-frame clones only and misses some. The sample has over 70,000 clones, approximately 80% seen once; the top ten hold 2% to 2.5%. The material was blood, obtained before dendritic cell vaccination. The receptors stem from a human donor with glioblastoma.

The chain's CDR3 is CASSPRQGSTEAFF. For the CDR3, the DNA is TGTGCCAGCAGCCCGAGACAGGGTAGCACTGAAGCTTTCTTT. The gene calls are TRBV9 and TRBJ1-1, with 7 bases matching TRBD1. V dropped 4 bases and J dropped 4; count of bases not matched to a gene: 7. The germline V gene has CDR1 SGDLS and CDR2 YYNGEE. This CDR3 has 14 amino acids.

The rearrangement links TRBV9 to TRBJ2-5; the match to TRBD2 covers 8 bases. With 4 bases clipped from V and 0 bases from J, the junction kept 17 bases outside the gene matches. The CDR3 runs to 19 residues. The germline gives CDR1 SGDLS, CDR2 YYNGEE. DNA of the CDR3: TGTGCCAGCAGCCCCTCGGGACTAGTGGTTGGAGGGTACCAAGAGACCCAGTACTTC. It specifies CASSPSGLVVGGYQETQYF.

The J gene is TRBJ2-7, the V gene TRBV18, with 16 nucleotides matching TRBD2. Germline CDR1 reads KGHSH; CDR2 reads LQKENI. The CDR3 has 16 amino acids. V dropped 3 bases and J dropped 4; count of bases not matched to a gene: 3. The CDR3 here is CASSPMGLAGGYEQYV. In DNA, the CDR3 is TGTGCCAGCTCACCTATGGGACTAGCGGGAGGGTACGAGCAGTACGTC.

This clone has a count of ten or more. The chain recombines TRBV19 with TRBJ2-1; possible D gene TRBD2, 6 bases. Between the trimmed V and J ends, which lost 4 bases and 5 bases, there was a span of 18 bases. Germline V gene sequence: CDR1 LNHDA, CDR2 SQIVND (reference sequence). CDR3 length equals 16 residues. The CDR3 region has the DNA TGTGCCAGTAGTACTCAAGCCGGGACTGTCAACAATGAGCAGTTCTTC. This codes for CASSTQAGTVNNEQFF.

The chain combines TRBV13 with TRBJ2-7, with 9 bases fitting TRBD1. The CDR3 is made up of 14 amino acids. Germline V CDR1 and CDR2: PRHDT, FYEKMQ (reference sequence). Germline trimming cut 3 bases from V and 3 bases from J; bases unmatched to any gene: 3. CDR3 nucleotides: TGTGCCAGCAGCTTCCTGACAGGGGGCTACGAGCAGTACTTC. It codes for CASSFLTGGYEQYF.

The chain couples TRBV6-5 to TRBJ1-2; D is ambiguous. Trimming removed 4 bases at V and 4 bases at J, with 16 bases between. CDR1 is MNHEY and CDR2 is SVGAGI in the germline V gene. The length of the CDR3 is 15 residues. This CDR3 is CASSSVQGASYGYTF. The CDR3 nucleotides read TGTGCCAGCAGTTCTGTCCAAGGAGCTTCCTATGGCTACACCTTC.

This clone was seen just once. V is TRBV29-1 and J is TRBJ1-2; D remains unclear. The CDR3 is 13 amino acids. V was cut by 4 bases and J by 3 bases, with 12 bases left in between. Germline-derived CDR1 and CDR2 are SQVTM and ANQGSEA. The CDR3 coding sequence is TGCAGCGTTGCATCGGGGTTGGACTATGGCTACACCTTC. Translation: CSVASGLDYGYTF.

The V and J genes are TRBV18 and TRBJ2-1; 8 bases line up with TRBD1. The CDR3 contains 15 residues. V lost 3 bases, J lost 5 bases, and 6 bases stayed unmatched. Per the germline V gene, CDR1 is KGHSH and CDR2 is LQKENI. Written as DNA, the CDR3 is TGTGCCAGCTCACCGACAGGGGACGCCCACAATGAGCAGTTCTTC. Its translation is CASSPTGDAHNEQFF.

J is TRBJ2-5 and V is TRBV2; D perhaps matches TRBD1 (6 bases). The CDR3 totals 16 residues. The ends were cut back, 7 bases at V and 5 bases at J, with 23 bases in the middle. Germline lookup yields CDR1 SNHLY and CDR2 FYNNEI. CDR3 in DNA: TGTGCCAGCACCCGAACAGGGTTAGGAGTTATGGAGACCCAGTACTTC. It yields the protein CASTRTGLGVMETQYF.

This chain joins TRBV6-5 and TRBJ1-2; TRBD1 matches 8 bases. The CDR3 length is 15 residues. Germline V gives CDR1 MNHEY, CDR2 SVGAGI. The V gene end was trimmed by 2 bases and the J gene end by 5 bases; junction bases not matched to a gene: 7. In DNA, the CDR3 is TGTGCCAGCAGTTACGCCAAACGACAGGGGTATGGCTACACCTTC. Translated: CASSYAKRQGYGYTF.

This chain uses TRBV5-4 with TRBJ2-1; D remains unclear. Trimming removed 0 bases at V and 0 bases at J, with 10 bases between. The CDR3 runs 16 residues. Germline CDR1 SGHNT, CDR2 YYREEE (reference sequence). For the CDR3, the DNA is TGTGCCAGCAGCTTGGGACTTCTTAGCTCCTACAATGAGCAGTTCTTC. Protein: CASSLGLLSSYNEQFF. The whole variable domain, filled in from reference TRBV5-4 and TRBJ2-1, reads ETGVTQSPTHLIKTRGQQVTLRCSSQSGHNTVSWYQQALGQGPQFIFQYYREEENGRGNFPPRFSGLQFPNYSSELNVNALELDDSALYLCASSLGLLSSYNEQFFGPGTRLTVL.

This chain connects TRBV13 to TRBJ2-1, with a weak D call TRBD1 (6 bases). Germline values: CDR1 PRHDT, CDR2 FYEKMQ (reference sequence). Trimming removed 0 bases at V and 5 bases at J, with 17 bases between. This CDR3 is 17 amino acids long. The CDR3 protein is CASSLGIGQLAHNEQFF. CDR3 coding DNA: TGTGCCAGCAGCTTAGGAATCGGACAGCTTGCTCACAATGAGCAGTTCTTC.

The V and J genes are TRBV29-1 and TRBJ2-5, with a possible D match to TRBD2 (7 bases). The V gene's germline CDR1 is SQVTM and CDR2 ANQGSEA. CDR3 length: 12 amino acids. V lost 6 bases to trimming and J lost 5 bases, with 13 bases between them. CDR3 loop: CSVGGLGETQYF. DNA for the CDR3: TGCAGCGTGGGGGGGCTGGGGGAGACCCAGTACTTC.

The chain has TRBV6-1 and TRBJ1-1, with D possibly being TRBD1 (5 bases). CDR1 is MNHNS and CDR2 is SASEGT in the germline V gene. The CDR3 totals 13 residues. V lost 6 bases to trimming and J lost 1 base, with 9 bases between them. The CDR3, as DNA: TGTGCCAGCAGGGGGGGAGAGAACACTGAAGCTTTCTTT. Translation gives CASRGGENTEAFF.

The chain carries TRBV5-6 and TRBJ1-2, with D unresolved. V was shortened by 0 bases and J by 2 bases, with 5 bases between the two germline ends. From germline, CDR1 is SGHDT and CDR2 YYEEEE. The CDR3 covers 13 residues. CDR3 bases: TGTGCCAGCAGCTTGGAACAGAACTATGGCTACACCTTC. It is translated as CASSLEQNYGYTF.

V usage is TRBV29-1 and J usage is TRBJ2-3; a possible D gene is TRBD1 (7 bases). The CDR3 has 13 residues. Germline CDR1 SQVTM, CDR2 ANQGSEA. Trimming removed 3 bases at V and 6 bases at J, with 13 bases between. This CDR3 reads CSVEAPGGDTQYF. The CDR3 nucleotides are TGCAGCGTTGAGGCGCCAGGGGGGGATACGCAGTATTTT.

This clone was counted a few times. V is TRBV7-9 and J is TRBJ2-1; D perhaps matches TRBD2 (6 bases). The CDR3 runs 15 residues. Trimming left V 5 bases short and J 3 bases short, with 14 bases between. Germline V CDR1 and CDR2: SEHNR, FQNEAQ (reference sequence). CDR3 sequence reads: CASSLKGGFYNEQFF. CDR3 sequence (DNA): TGTGCCAGCAGCCTAAAGGGAGGTTTCTACAATGAGCAGTTCTTC.

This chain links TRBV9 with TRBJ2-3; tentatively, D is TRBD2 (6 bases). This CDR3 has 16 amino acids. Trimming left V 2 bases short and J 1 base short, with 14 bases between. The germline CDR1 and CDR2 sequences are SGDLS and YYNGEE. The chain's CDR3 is CASSVVAASGTDTQYF. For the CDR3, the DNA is TGTGCCAGCAGCGTGGTGGCCGCTAGCGGCACAGATACGCAGTATTTT.

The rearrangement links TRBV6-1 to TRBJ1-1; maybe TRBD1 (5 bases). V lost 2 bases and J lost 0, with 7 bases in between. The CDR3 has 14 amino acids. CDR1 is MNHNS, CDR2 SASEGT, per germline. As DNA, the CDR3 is TGTGCCAGCAGTGAATTGACAGTGAACACTGAAGCTTTCTTT. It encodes CASSELTVNTEAFF.

The CDR3 DNA reads TGCGCCAGCAGCTTGGCCCAGGGGGCATCCTCTGGAAACACCATATATTTT. Translated: CASSLAQGASSGNTIYF. The V gene is TRBV5-1, the J gene TRBJ1-3; 8 bases fit TRBD1. This CDR3 is built from 17 residues. V was clipped by 0 bases and J by 0 bases; unmatched bases: 5. Germline-derived CDR1 and CDR2 are SGHRS and YFSETQ.

DNA of the CDR3: TGTGCCAGTAGTATAACCGGTTCTAATGAAAAACTGTTTTTT. This encodes CASSITGSNEKLFF. The V and J genes are TRBV19 and TRBJ1-4, with D unresolved. CDR3 length equals 14 residues. CDR1 LNHDA and CDR2 SQIVND come from the germline V gene (reference sequence). Deletions cut 2 bases from V and 3 bases from J, with 7 bases between.